This TCR beta chain was sequenced in a study of blood T cell repertoires in COVID-19 (dated by TCRdb to 2020 to 2021). Background on the whole study: The collaborator samples originated in the United States, Italy and Spain and spanned the acute and convalescent phases of COVID-19. The material from the prospective study consisted of cDNA or gDNA derived from T cells, B-cell-depleted T cells, or PBMCs. Subjects who had been exposed to COVID-19, were actively infected with it, or had recovered from it provided the deeply sampled blood TCRbeta repertoires that made up the dataset. The repertoires were released in a freely available public database intended as a resource for research on the immune response to SARS-CoV-2. The samples were drawn from the first 160 participants of the ongoing ImmuneRACE study and from more than 1,000 subjects provided by 6 global collaborators. The sample metadata nearly always contained a de-identified subject ID, COVID-19 status, age in years and sex. Where available, HLA class I and class II types were obtained from metadata supplied by the sample provider rather than from assay-based typing. Study-wide findings and limitations: The quantity of clinical and demographic metadata differed by source and by participant and was supplied without curation.

TCRbeta CDR3 regions were amplified from genomic DNA by means of the immunoSEQ Assay, a bias-controlled multiplex PCR. The original methods were these. The number of nucleated cells in each sample was estimated from the amplification of reference gene primers within the assay. To quantify the absolute abundance of each unique TCRbeta CDR3 rearrangement, sequence reads were collapsed and filtered. Productive Simpson clonality was computed per sample as the square root of Simpson's diversity index over productive rearrangements. TCRdb's version of the immuneACCESS table is confined to in-frame rearrangements and falls short of the full clone set. An unresolved V gene accounts for under half of the shortfall where checked; the remainder is of unknown origin. The V and J calls and the clone size are those of that table, but D and trimming were determined from the DNA. In this sample the table shows about 68,000 clones, almost 85% of which occur a single time. The ten largest make up more than 20% of the sample.

V is cut by 3 bases and J by 8 bases, and the space between the germline ends is 13 bases. The CDR3 runs 13 amino acids, cysteine and phenylalanine included. The entry retains the CDR3 DNA only, 39 bases that are in frame from base 1. Taken from the germline V gene (reference sequence), the CDR1 and CDR2 loops are LNHDA and SQIVND. Regarding this clone: It has no known antigen specificity. There are no base qualities to consult, and no much larger clone falls within one base.

Each collaborating institution followed its own protocols to collect whole blood in K2EDTA tubes. For TCRbeta analysis, collaborators shipped samples in one of three forms: frozen whole blood, isolated PBMCs, or DNA extracted from either of those sample types. This TCR derives from a man aged 50 to 60 with acute or convalescent COVID-19. Sequences were obtained from peripheral blood. The V and J genes are TRBV19 and TRBJ1-1; the D gene cannot be resolved reliably. The bases are TGTGCCAGTAGTATCCCTCGGAGTAGGGAAGCTTTCTTT. The resulting protein is CASSIPRSREAFF. The variable domain in full, with residues beyond the CDR3 obtained from the reference TRBV19 and TRBJ1-1 genes, is DGGITQSPKYLFRKEGQNVTLSCEQNLNHDAMYWYRQDPGQGLRLIYYSQIVNDFQKGDIAEGYSVSREKKESFPLTVTSAQKNPTAFYLCASSIPRSREAFFGQGTRLTVV.